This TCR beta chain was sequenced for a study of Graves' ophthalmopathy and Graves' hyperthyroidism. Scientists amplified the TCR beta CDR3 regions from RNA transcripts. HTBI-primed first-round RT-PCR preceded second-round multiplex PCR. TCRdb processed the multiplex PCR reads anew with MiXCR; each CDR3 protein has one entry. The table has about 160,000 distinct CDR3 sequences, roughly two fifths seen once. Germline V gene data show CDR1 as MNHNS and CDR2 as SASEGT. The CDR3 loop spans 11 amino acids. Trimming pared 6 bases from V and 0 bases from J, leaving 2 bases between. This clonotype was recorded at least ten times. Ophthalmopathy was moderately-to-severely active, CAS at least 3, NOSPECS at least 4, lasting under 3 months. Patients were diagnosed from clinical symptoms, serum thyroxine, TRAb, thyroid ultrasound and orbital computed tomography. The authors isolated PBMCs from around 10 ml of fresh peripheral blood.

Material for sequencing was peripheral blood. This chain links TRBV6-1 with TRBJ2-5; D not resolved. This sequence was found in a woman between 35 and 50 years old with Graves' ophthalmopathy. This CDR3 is CASSHQETQYF. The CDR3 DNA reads TGTGCCAGCAGCCACCAAGAGACCCAGTACTTC.